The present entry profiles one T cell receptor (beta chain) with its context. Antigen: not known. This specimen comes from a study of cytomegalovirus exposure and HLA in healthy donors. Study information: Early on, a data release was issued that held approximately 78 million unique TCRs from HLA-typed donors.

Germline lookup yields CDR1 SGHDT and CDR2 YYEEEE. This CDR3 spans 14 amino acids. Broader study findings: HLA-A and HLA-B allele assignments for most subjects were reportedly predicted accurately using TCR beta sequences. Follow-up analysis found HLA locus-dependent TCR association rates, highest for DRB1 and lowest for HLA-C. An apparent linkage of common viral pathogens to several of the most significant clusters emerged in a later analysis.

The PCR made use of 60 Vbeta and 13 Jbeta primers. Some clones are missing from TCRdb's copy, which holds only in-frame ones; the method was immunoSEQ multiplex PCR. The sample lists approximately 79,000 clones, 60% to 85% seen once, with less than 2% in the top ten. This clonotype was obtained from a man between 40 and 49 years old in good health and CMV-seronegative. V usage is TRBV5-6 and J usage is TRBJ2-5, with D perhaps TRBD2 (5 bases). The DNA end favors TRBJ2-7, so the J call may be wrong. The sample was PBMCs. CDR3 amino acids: CASSGLSGSYEQYF. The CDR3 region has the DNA TGTGCCAGCAGCGGACTTTCTGGCTCCTACGAGCAGTACTTC.